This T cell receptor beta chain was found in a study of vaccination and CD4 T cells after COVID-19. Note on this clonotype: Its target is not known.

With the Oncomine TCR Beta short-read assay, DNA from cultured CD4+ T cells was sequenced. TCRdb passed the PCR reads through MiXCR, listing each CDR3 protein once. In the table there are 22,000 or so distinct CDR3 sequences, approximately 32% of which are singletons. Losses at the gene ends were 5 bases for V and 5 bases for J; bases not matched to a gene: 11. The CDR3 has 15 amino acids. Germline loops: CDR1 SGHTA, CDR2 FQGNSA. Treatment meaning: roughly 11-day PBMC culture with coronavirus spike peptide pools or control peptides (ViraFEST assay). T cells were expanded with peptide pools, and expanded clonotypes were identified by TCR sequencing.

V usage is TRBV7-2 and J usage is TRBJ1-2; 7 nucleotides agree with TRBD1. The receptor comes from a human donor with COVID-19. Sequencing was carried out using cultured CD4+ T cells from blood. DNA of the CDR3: TGTGCCAGCAGCCCCAAGACAGGGTCGGTATATGGCTACACCTTC. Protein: CASSPKTGSVYGYTF.